Following are 20 T cell receptor beta chains from one sample sequenced in a study of T cell repertoires in cytomegalovirus infection. No cognate antigen is known for these TCRs. From the reads, TCRdb called clonotypes with MiXCR, one entry per CDR3 protein. The table includes about 740,000 distinct CDR3 sequences, roughly 33% detected once. The material was cultured PBMCs, obtained from culture after CMV antigen stimulation. These receptors came from a human donor in good health (CMV status not recorded). Some clones in this sample may be carry-over from other donors' samples.

V and J are TRBV12-5 and TRBJ2-3, with D unclear. V was clipped by 2 bases and J by 4 bases, with 7 bases between them. The CDR3 runs 13 residues. CDR1 and CDR2 from the germline V gene are LGHNT and FRNRAP. CDR3: CASGLSSADTQYF. The CDR3 DNA follows: TGTGCTAGTGGTTTGAGTTCGGCAGATACGCAGTATTTT.

A remark on this clonotype: Just one base apart from a much larger clone, this may be a read error. The CDR3 region is CASSSPLGNLRTQETQYF. The CDR3 bases are TGTGCCAGCAGCTCCCCGTTGGGTAACCTCCGAACCCAAGAGACCCAGTACTTC. The chain couples TRBV7-2 to TRBJ2-5; D gene uncertain. CDR1 SGHTA and CDR2 FQGNSA come from the germline V gene. The CDR3 runs to 18 residues. The V and J ends lost 4 bases and 1 base respectively, with 22 bases between them.

In regard to this clonotype: At one of its ends the junction is not consistent with the germline gene, which may arise from a read error. The chain has TRBV5-4 and TRBJ1-1; D might be TRBD1 (5 bases). This CDR3 is built from 14 residues. Per germline, CDR1 SGHNT and CDR2 YYREEE (reference sequence). CDR3 coding DNA: TGTGCCCGCGCCAGGGAAGGGGAGAACGCTGAAGCTTTCTTT. Translation gives CARAREGENAEAFF.

The genes are TRBV2 and TRBJ1-2, with TRBD1 identical over 8 bases. Germline CDR1 and CDR2: SNHLY and FYNNEI. The CDR3 loop spans 13 amino acids. J gave up 7 bases and V 6 bases, and 7 bases lay outside the gene matches. CDR3: CASRQTGVIGYTF. For the CDR3, the DNA is TGTGCCAGCAGACAGACAGGGGTAATTGGCTACACCTTC.

The gene calls are TRBV18 and TRBJ1-2; D ambiguous. The CDR3 is 18 amino acids. V lost 0 bases and J 2 bases, leaving 19 bases between the germline ends. CDR1 is KGHSH, CDR2 LQKENI, per germline. CDR3 loop: CASSPPLGSAGNNYGYTF. The DNA for the CDR3 is TGTGCCAGCTCACCACCGTTGGGGTCAGCAGGCAACAACTATGGCTACACCTTC.

The chain has TRBV10-3 and TRBJ2-1; the D is unclear. Trimming took 4 bases from V and 10 from J, leaving 14 bases between them. CDR1 ENHRY and CDR2 SYGVKD come from the germline V gene. This CDR3 region has 13 residues. CDR3 region: CAISGAIKSEQFF. In DNA, the CDR3 is TGTGCCATCAGTGGTGCCATAAAGTCGGAGCAGTTCTTC.

The chain joins TRBV20-1 to TRBJ2-2; TRBD2 agrees at 8 bases. Germline assignment: CDR1 DFQATT and CDR2 SNEGSKA (reference sequence). This CDR3 has 15 residues. V lost 1 base, J lost 7 bases, and 8 bases stayed unmatched. The CDR3 spells CSARASGSGYGELFF. The CDR3 nucleotides are TGCAGTGCTAGAGCCAGCGGGAGTGGGTACGGGGAGCTGTTTTTT.

The V and J genes are TRBV11-2 and TRBJ2-5; D possibly matches TRBD1 or TRBD2 (5 bases each). The V and J ends lost 1 base and 5 bases respectively, with 20 bases between them. The CDR3 runs to 17 residues. CDR1 is SGHAT and CDR2 is FQNNGV in the germline V gene. Written as DNA, the CDR3 is TGTGCCAGCAGCTTAGTTTCGGGACCCGAATACGGCGAGACCCAGTACTTC. Translated, it gives CASSLVSGPEYGETQYF. Looking up the rest from reference TRBV11-2 and TRBJ2-5 gives the full variable domain: EAGVAQSPRYKIIEKRQSVAFWCNPISGHATLYWYQQILGQGPKLLIQFQNNGVVDDSQLPKDRFSAERLKGVDSTLKIQPAKLEDSAVYLCASSLVSGPEYGETQYFGPGTRLLVL.

This sequence joins TRBV20-1 and TRBJ1-1; tentatively, D is TRBD1 (5 bases). Germline assignment: CDR1 DFQATT and CDR2 SNEGSKA (reference sequence). V lost 3 bases and J 8 bases, leaving 16 bases between the germline ends. The CDR3 length is 13 residues. DNA of the CDR3: TGCAGTGCTAGGGGACCACGGAGAGACGAAGCTTTCTTT. As protein: CSARGPRRDEAFF.

At least ten counts were recorded for this clonotype. An end of the junction does not agree with germline; a read error may underlie this. This chain links TRBV10-3 with TRBJ1-1; D perhaps matches TRBD1 (6 bases). This CDR3 is built from 14 residues. CDR1 is ENHRY, CDR2 SYGVKD, per germline. The CDR3 DNA follows: TGTGCCATCAGCGAGTCCCGGGGACAAACTGAAGCTTTCTTT. This sequence encodes CAISESRGQTEAFF.

The rearrangement uses TRBV6-1 and TRBJ2-5; D is perhaps TRBD1 or TRBD2 (5 bases each). This CDR3 region has 13 residues. The V gene lost 5 bases and the J gene lost 11 bases, with 18 bases spanning the gap. Germline loops: CDR1 MNHNS, CDR2 SASEGT. For the CDR3, the DNA is TGTGCCAGCAGTTTACTAAACGACGAGGGGCAGTACTTC. It codes for CASSLLNDEGQYF.

The J gene is TRBJ2-2, the V gene TRBV7-6; D perhaps matches TRBD2 (6 bases). Deletions cut 0 bases from V and 5 bases from J, with 10 bases between. This CDR3 contains 15 residues. CDR1 SGHVS and CDR2 FNYEAQ come from the germline V gene. The CDR3 nucleotides read TGTGCCAGCAGCTTAGCGGGGGAGGAAACCGGGGAGCTGTTTTTT. Translated, it gives CASSLAGEETGELFF.

This clonotype appeared once. The chain uses TRBV20-1 and TRBJ2-7; 8 positions agree with TRBD2. J gave up 5 bases and V 5 bases, and 5 bases lay outside the gene matches. Germline CDR1 is DFQATT and CDR2 is SNEGSKA (reference sequence). The CDR3 consists of 12 residues. CDR3 sequence reads: CSAREGGDEQYF. The CDR3 nucleotides are TGCAGTGCTCGGGAGGGAGGGGACGAGCAGTACTTC.

The V gene is TRBV6-1, the J gene TRBJ2-1; maybe TRBD2 (5 bases). The germline V and J ends were trimmed by 1 base and 15 bases, with 19 bases remaining between them. Germline V gene data show CDR1 as MNHNS and CDR2 as SASEGT. This CDR3 is 14 amino acids long. CDR3 protein: CASSEGTFVKGLFF. In nucleotides, the CDR3 is TGTGCCAGCAGTGAAGGGACCTTTGTGAAAGGACTGTTCTTC.

This sequence joins TRBV2 and TRBJ1-5; D is possibly TRBD1 (5 bases). The CDR3 totals 13 residues. V was trimmed by 11 bases and J by 5 bases, leaving 16 bases between them. CDR1 is SNHLY, CDR2 FYNNEI, per germline. The CDR3 sequence: CAVQTVTDQPQHF. The CDR3, as DNA: TGTGCCGTCCAGACAGTGACAGATCAGCCCCAGCATTTT.

The gene calls are TRBV20-1 and TRBJ1-1; maybe TRBD1 (5 bases). The CDR3 consists of 15 residues. CDR1 is DFQATT and CDR2 is SNEGSKA in the germline V gene (reference sequence). V was shortened by 1 base and J by 2 bases, with 14 bases between the two germline ends. The CDR3 here is CSARVSRTLNTEAFF. The CDR3 DNA follows: TGCAGTGCTAGAGTATCAAGGACATTAAACACTGAAGCTTTCTTT.

This clonotype was counted many times. The chain is built from TRBV7-6 and TRBJ2-3, with D possibly being TRBD2 (6 bases). Trimming left V 5 bases short and J 6 bases short, with 21 bases between. CDR1 is SGHVS and CDR2 is FNYEAQ in the germline V gene. The CDR3 is 16 amino acids. The CDR3 sequence is CASSPGSAGIWDTQYF. CDR3 DNA: TGTGCCAGCAGCCCCGGTAGCGCGGGAATTTGGGATACGCAGTATTTT.

The rearrangement joins TRBV28 to TRBJ1-2; D unclear. The CDR3 has 14 amino acids. Germline CDR1 reads MDHEN; CDR2 reads SYDVKM. V was clipped by 1 base and J by 2 bases, with 8 bases between them. The DNA for the CDR3 is TGTGCCAGCAGTTTATACCAGGCCAACTATGGCTACACCTTC. Encoded protein: CASSLYQANYGYTF.

This chain uses TRBV7-2 with TRBJ2-3; 9 bases fit TRBD2. Germline CDR1 reads SGHTA; CDR2 reads FQGNSA. The J segment lost 3 bases and the V segment lost 1 base, leaving 5 bases of the junction unmatched. The CDR3 runs 16 residues. The CDR3 is CASSLVRGRATDTQYF. CDR3 nucleotides: TGTGCCAGCAGCTTAGTTCGCGGGAGGGCGACAGATACGCAGTATTTT.

This clonotype showed up just a few times. This rearrangement joins TRBV6-1 to TRBJ1-5, with D unresolved. This CDR3 region has 15 residues. Trimming took off 5 bases at V and 3 bases at J, with 14 bases between the two ends. Germline V lookup: CDR1 MNHNS, CDR2 SASEGT. The CDR3 protein is CASSPGRALNQPQHF. As DNA, the CDR3 is TGTGCCAGCAGTCCCGGGAGGGCACTCAATCAGCCCCAGCATTTT.